This TCR beta chain was observed in a study of T cells in Graves' hyperthyroidism and ophthalmopathy. Remarks on this clonotype: The antigen remains undetermined.

The CDR3 regions of TCR beta were amplified from RNA transcripts. The TCR CDR3 first-round RT-PCR relied on the HTBI primer set. TCRdb analysed the multiplex PCR reads with MiXCR anew, one entry per CDR3 protein. Here the sample spans about 350,000 distinct CDR3 sequences, approximately 13% being singletons. Trimming stripped 1 base from V and 6 bases from J, with 17 bases between. Germline V gene sequence: CDR1 SGHDT, CDR2 YYEEEE. There are 16 residues in the CDR3. Findings of the study overall: Most clonotypes that expanded in the thyroid above 0.001 also showed up in blood.

A lack of ophthalmopathy progression within 18 months defined stable Graves' hyperthyroidism. The V and J genes are TRBV5-6 and TRBJ1-5, with D possibly TRBD1 on 5 matching bases. This TCR was recovered from a woman aged 25-40 years with Graves' hyperthyroidism. Sequenced input: blood. For the CDR3, the DNA is TGTGCCAGCAGCTTGATGGACACACTTTCAGGTCAGCCCCAGCATTTT. Translated: CASSLMDTLSGQPQHF.